Each of the 25 T cell receptor beta chains below was sequenced from the same sample in a study of identical twins. In TCRdb, the 5' RACE reads were re-called with MiXCR into one record per CDR3 protein. The profile shows under 350,000 distinct CDR3 sequences, around 9.7% of them singletons. In addition, the sample was reused for a study of yellow fever vaccine responses in identical twins.

Sequenced input: CD8+ T cells sorted from blood. The source is a woman between 18 and 30 years old in good health.

For this clonotype: This likely comes from a read error, as the CDR3 has no conserved phenylalanine or tryptophan at its end. The chain is built from TRBV5-6 and TRBJ1-1, with TRBD1 matching over 9 bases. CDR3 length equals 15 residues. The V gene end was trimmed by 4 bases and the J gene end by 6 bases; junction bases not matched to a gene: 10. Germline V gene lookup returns CDR1 SGHDT and CDR2 YYEEEE. This chain's CDR3 is CASSPQGDREAEAFI. The CDR3 DNA reads as TGTGCCAGCAGCCCTCAGGGGGACAGGGAGGCTGAAGCTTTCATT.

In its sample, this clonotype was seen many times. The rearrangement joins TRBV5-1 to TRBJ2-7; 8 bases align to TRBD1. The CDR3 totals 13 residues. From germline, CDR1 is SGHRS and CDR2 YFSETQ. The V gene end was trimmed by 3 bases and the J gene end by 5 bases; junction bases not matched to a gene: 4. The DNA for the CDR3 is TGCGCCAGCAGCTCGGACAGGGTACACGAGCAGTACTTC. It codes for CASSSDRVHEQYF.

A few counts support this clonotype. This rearrangement joins TRBV4-2 to TRBJ2-7, with a tentative D call TRBD1 (6 bases). This CDR3 contains 15 residues. Germline V gives CDR1 LGHNA, CDR2 YNFKEQ. Trimming left V 3 bases short and J 0 bases short, with 12 bases between. CDR3: CASSQRRTDSYEQYF. CDR3 sequence (DNA): TGTGCCAGCAGCCAGCGGAGGACAGACTCCTACGAGCAGTACTTC.

This clonotype was counted ten times or more. The V gene is TRBV7-9, the J gene TRBJ2-1, with D perhaps TRBD2 (6 bases). Trimming pared 4 bases from V and 6 bases from J, leaving 13 bases between. The CDR3 runs to 14 residues. Per the germline V gene, CDR1 is SEHNR and CDR2 is FQNEAQ (reference sequence). The CDR3 here is CASSSPTSSNEQFF. DNA of the CDR3: TGTGCCAGCAGCTCACCGACTAGTTCCAATGAGCAGTTCTTC.

V usage is TRBV11-1 and J usage is TRBJ2-5; 7 bases are shared with TRBD1. This CDR3 is 16 amino acids long. Germline V gives CDR1 SGHAT, CDR2 FQDESV (reference sequence). The J segment lost 2 bases and the V segment lost 3 bases, leaving 9 bases of the junction unmatched. This CDR3 reads CASSLGDRVLQETQYF. CDR3 nucleotides: TGTGCCAGCAGCTTGGGGGACAGAGTGTTACAAGAGACCCAGTACTTC.

This sequence joins TRBV2 and TRBJ2-7; 10 positions agree with TRBD2. The germline V gene has CDR1 SNHLY and CDR2 FYNNEI. With V trimmed by 10 bases and J by 2 bases, 8 bases remained unmatched. The CDR3 has 14 amino acids. Here the CDR3 reads CATNPSGRAYEQYF. The CDR3, as DNA: TGTGCCACCAACCCTAGCGGGAGAGCCTACGAGCAGTACTTC.

The table lists this clonotype with many counts. The gene calls are TRBV7-8 and TRBJ2-2; 9 bases line up with TRBD2. CDR1 SGHVS and CDR2 FQNEAQ come from the germline V gene. The CDR3 is 16 residues long. Trimming removed 5 bases from V and 4 bases from J; junction bases left unmatched: 8. This CDR3 reads CASSDFSGGGTGELFF. The DNA for the CDR3 is TGTGCCAGCAGCGACTTTAGCGGGGGAGGCACCGGGGAGCTGTTTTTT.

This clonotype was detected a few times. The chain has TRBV13 and TRBJ2-5; D ambiguous. Trimming took off 5 bases at V and 4 bases at J, with 14 bases between the two ends. The germline V gene encodes CDR1 PRHDT and CDR2 FYEKMQ (reference sequence). This CDR3 is built from 14 residues. The CDR3 loop reads CASSIVGVGETQYF. In DNA form, the CDR3 reads TGTGCCAGCAGCATCGTAGGAGTGGGAGAGACCCAGTACTTC.

The chain uses TRBV4-2 and TRBJ1-1, with TRBD1 as a possible D gene (6 bases). Trimming took off 0 bases at V and 4 bases at J, with 12 bases between the two ends. CDR1 and CDR2 from the germline V gene are LGHNA and YNFKEQ. This CDR3 is 15 amino acids long. CDR3 DNA sequence: TGTGCCAGCAGCCAAGAGTCGGGGGCGCGCACTGAAGCTTTCTTT. This encodes CASSQESGARTEAFF.

This clonotype was counted a few times. V gene TRBV6-1 combines with J gene TRBJ2-5; TRBD1 matches at 8 bases. The CDR3 covers 14 residues. With 7 bases clipped from V and 5 bases from J, the junction kept 9 bases outside the gene matches. Germline V gene lookup returns CDR1 MNHNS and CDR2 SASEGT. CDR3 sequence reads: CASTLPGGRETQYF. DNA of the CDR3: TGTGCCAGCACCCTACCAGGGGGCCGGGAGACCCAGTACTTC.

This clonotype appeared a few times. This rearrangement joins TRBV15 to TRBJ2-3; 9 nucleotides match TRBD1. Trimming took 9 bases from V and 5 from J; bases not matched to a gene: 12. CDR3 size: 15 residues. The germline gives CDR1 LNHNV, CDR2 YYDKDF (reference sequence). The CDR3 DNA follows: TGTGCCACGACGCCGGAACAGGGGGCGGGAGATACGCAGTATTTT. Protein sequence: CATTPEQGAGDTQYF.

V usage is TRBV12-3 or TRBV12-4 and J usage is TRBJ2-3, with TRBD2 matching over 9 bases. V lost 7 bases, J lost 8 bases, and 16 bases stayed unmatched. This CDR3 is built from 16 residues. The DNA for the CDR3 is TGTGCCAGCAATTTGCGGGCGGGAGGGCCGTCGGGTACGCAGTATTTT. Translation gives CASNLRAGGPSGTQYF.

This sequence joins TRBV12-5 and TRBJ2-1, with TRBD1 matching over 10 bases. Germline lookup yields CDR1 LGHNT and CDR2 FRNRAP. The CDR3 runs 18 residues. The ends lost 2 bases at V and 0 bases at J; junction bases unmatched: 7. In DNA form, the CDR3 reads TGTGCTAGTGGTTTGCCCATCGGACAGGGGGTCTCCTACAATGAGCAGTTCTTC. Residues: CASGLPIGQGVSYNEQFF. The full variable domain, completed using reference TRBV12-5 and TRBJ2-1, is DARVTQTPRHKVTEMGQEVTMRCQPILGHNTVFWYRQTMMQGLELLAYFRNRAPLDDSGMPKDRFSAEMPDATLATLKIQPSEPRDSAVYFCASGLPIGQGVSYNEQFFGPGTRLTVL.

The V and J genes are TRBV2 and TRBJ2-2; D remains unclear. Trimming took 10 bases from V and 7 from J, leaving 10 bases between them. The CDR3 is made up of 11 amino acids. The germline gives CDR1 SNHLY, CDR2 FYNNEI. Here the CDR3 reads CATLSRGELFF. The CDR3 DNA reads TGTGCCACCCTTAGCCGCGGGGAGCTGTTTTTT. Filled out from reference TRBV2 and TRBJ2-2, the complete variable domain reads EPEVTQTPSHQVTQMGQEVILRCVPISNHLYFYWYRQILGQKVEFLVSFYNNEISEKSEIFDDQFSVERPDGSNFTLKIRSTKLEDSAMYFCATLSRGELFFGEGSRLTVL.

This clonotype was recorded many times. This chain links TRBV6-2 or TRBV6-3 with TRBJ2-3; the match to TRBD2 covers 7 bases. Germline CDR1 MNHEY, CDR2 SVGEGT. The CDR3 has 20 amino acids. Trimming at V came to 2 bases and at J to 4 bases, leaving 21 bases not matched to a gene. In nucleotides, the CDR3 is TGTGCCAGCAGTTACGGCCCTAGCGGAGCAGAACTCCTGGGCGCAGATACGCAGTATTTT. This gives the protein CASSYGPSGAELLGADTQYF.

This clonotype showed up many times. The gene calls are TRBV12-3 or TRBV12-4 and TRBJ1-1, with D maybe TRBD1 (6 bases). CDR3 length: 14 amino acids. Between the trimmed V and J ends, which lost 7 bases and 1 base, there was a span of 13 bases. The CDR3 nucleotides read TGTGCCAGCACCCCCACAGGGCGGAACACTGAAGCTTTCTTT. Its protein product is CASTPTGRNTEAFF.

V gene TRBV5-1 combines with J gene TRBJ2-7, with 14 positions matching TRBD2. This CDR3 is built from 18 residues. V was pared by 2 bases and J by 6 bases, with 13 bases of the junction left unmatched. Germline values: CDR1 SGHRS, CDR2 YFSETQ. CDR3 sequence: CASSFLGLAGGYVPEQYF. The CDR3 DNA reads TGCGCCAGCAGCTTTCTCGGACTAGCGGGGGGCTATGTCCCCGAGCAGTACTTC.

This clonotype was seen ten or more times. J is TRBJ2-2 and V is TRBV7-2; D not resolved. CDR1 SGHTA and CDR2 FQGNSA come from the germline V gene. The ends were cut back, 3 bases at V and 6 bases at J, with 5 bases in the middle. The CDR3 has 12 amino acids. The CDR3: CASSFLAGELFF. For the CDR3, the DNA is TGTGCCAGCAGCTTTCTTGCCGGGGAGCTGTTTTTT.

This clonotype showed up many times. The rearrangement links TRBV7-8 to TRBJ2-2, with D tentatively TRBD1 (5 bases). CDR3 length: 15 residues. The V and J ends lost 2 bases and 2 bases respectively, with 9 bases between them. The V gene's germline CDR1 is SGHVS and CDR2 FQNEAQ. Written as DNA, the CDR3 is TGTGCCAGCAGCTTAAGGGGTCGCAACACCGGGGAGCTGTTTTTT. It translates to CASSLRGRNTGELFF. The full variable domain, completed using reference TRBV7-8 and TRBJ2-2, is GAGVSQSPRYKVAKRGQDVALRCDPISGHVSLFWYQQALGQGPEFLTYFQNEAQLDKSGLPSDRFFAERPEGSVSTLKIQRTQQEDSAVYLCASSLRGRNTGELFFGEGSRLTVL.

This chain joins TRBV4-2 and TRBJ2-7, with 10 bases identical to TRBD1. CDR3 length: 19 residues. Germline loops: CDR1 LGHNA, CDR2 YNFKEQ. The trim removed 1 base at V and 4 bases at J, leaving 16 bases unmatched. CDR3 sequence (DNA): TGTGCCAGCAGCCAAGCAGGGGGACAGGGGAGATTCGGCCCTTACGAGCAGTACTTC. Its protein product is CASSQAGGQGRFGPYEQYF.

The chain links TRBV18 to TRBJ2-7, with D perhaps TRBD2 (6 bases). The CDR3 length is 15 residues. From germline, CDR1 is KGHSH and CDR2 LQKENI. V was pared by 1 base and J by 3 bases, with 13 bases between. The CDR3 loop is CASSPQQRVFYEQYF. CDR3 nucleotides: TGTGCCAGCTCACCACAGCAGCGGGTTTTCTACGAGCAGTACTTC.

The table lists this clonotype with many counts. This chain links TRBV29-1 with TRBJ2-5, with D possibly being TRBD1 (5 bases). V lost 4 bases and J 3 bases, leaving 12 bases between the germline ends. The length of the CDR3 is 13 residues. Germline loops: CDR1 SQVTM, CDR2 ANQGSEA. CDR3 loop: CSVVGIGEETQYF. DNA for the CDR3: TGCAGCGTTGTAGGTATAGGGGAAGAGACCCAGTACTTC.

This clonotype was seen ten or more times. This chain joins TRBV13 and TRBJ2-1, with D maybe TRBD1 (7 bases). The CDR3 runs to 15 residues. From germline, CDR1 is PRHDT and CDR2 FYEKMQ (reference sequence). Trimming stripped 10 bases from V and 0 bases from J, with 16 bases between. The CDR3 loop is CATGGGQSSYNEQFF. The DNA of the CDR3 is TGTGCCACTGGAGGGGGACAGAGCTCCTACAATGAGCAGTTCTTC.

The sample holds many counts of this clonotype. The J gene is TRBJ2-3, the V gene TRBV14, with 10 bases fitting TRBD2. Germline V CDR1 and CDR2: SGHDN, FVKESK. With V trimmed by 4 bases and J by 4 bases, 5 bases remained unmatched. This CDR3 comprises 15 residues. The CDR3, as DNA: TGTGCCAGCAGCCCCCATAGCGGGAGGCCAGATACGCAGTATTTT. Protein product: CASSPHSGRPDTQYF.

The V and J genes are TRBV5-1 and TRBJ2-5; TRBD2 matches at 8 bases. Germline CDR1 SGHRS, CDR2 YFSETQ. The CDR3 runs 16 residues. The junction had 13 bases not matched to a gene; V was cut back by 4 bases and J by 5 bases. As DNA, the CDR3 is TGCGCCAGCAGCCCCCTCCCAAGCGGGGGCGGGGAGACCCAGTACTTC. Translated: CASSPLPSGGGETQYF. The variable domain in full, with the rest retrieved from reference TRBV5-1 and TRBJ2-5, is KAGVTQTPRYLIKTRGQQVTLSCSPISGHRSVSWYQQTPGQGLQFLFEYFSETQRNKGNFPGRFSGRQFSNSRSEMNVSTLELGDSALYLCASSPLPSGGGETQYFGPGTRLLVL.